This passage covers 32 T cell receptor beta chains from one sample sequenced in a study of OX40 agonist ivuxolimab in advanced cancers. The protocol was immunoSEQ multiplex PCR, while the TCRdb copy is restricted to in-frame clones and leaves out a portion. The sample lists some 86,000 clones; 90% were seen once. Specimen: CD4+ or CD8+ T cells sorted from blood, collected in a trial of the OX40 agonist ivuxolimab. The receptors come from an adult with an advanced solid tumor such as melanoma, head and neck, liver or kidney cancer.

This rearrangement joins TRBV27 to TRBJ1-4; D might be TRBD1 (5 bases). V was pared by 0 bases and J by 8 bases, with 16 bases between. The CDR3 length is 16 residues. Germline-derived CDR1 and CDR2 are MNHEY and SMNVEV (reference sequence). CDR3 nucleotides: TGTGCCAGCAGTTTATCGAGCGTGGGGGTAAAGGAAAAACTGTTTTTT. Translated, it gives CASSLSSVGVKEKLFF.

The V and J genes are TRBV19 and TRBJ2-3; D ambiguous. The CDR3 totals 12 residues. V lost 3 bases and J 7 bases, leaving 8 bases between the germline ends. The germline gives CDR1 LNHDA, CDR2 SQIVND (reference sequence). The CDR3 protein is CASSMVENTQYF. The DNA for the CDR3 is TGTGCCAGTAGTATGGTGGAGAATACGCAGTATTTT.

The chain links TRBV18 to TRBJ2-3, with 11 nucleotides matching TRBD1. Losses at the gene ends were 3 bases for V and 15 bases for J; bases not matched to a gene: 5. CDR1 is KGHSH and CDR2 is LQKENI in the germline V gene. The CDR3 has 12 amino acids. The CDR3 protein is CASSPGQGASYF. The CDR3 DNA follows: TGTGCCAGCTCACCCGGACAGGGGGCATCCTATTTT.

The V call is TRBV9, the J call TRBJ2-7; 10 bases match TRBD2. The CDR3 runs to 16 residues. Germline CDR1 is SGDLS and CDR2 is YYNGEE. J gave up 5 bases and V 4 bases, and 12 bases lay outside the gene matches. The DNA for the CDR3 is TGTGCCAGCAGCCCCCGGGATAGCGGGGGGTACAACGAGCAGTACGTC. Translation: CASSPRDSGGYNEQYV.

DNA for the CDR3: TGTGCCAGCAGTTACCTCAGGGGACAGCCCCAGCATTTT. Its translation: CASSYLRGQPQHF. The chain carries TRBV6-6 and TRBJ1-5; tentative D call: TRBD1 (6 bases). The V end lost 2 bases, the J end lost 7 bases, and 9 bases lay between the germline ends. Germline assignment: CDR1 MNHNY and CDR2 SVGAGI (reference sequence). The CDR3 runs to 13 residues.

The CDR3 DNA reads TGTGCCAGCAGCCGGAGGGACAGTTATGGCTACACCTTC. This sequence encodes CASSRRDSYGYTF. The chain combines TRBV11-2 with TRBJ1-2; 7 bases are shared with TRBD1. Germline-derived CDR1 and CDR2 are SGHAT and FQNNGV. J was trimmed by 5 bases and V by 5 bases; bases with no gene match: 5. CDR3 length: 13 residues.

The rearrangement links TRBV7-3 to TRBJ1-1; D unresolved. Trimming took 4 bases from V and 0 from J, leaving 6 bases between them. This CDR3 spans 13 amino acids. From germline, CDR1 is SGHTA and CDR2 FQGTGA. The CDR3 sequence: CASSSTVNTEAFF. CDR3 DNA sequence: TGTGCCAGCAGCTCCACAGTGAACACTGAAGCTTTCTTT.

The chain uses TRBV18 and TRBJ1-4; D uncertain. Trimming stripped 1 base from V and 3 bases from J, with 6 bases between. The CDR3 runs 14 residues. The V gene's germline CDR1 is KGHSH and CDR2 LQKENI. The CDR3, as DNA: TGTGCCAGCTCACCACGGCAGTCTAATGAAAAACTGTTTTTT. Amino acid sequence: CASSPRQSNEKLFF.

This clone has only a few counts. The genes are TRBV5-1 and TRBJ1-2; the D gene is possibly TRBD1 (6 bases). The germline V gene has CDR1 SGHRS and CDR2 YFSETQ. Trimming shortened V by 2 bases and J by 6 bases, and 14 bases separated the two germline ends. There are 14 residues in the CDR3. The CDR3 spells CASSLQGTRDGYTF. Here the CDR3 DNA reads TGCGCCAGCAGCTTACAGGGCACAAGGGATGGCTACACCTTC. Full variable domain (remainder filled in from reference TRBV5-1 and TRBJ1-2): KAGVTQTPRYLIKTRGQQVTLSCSPISGHRSVSWYQQTPGQGLQFLFEYFSETQRNKGNFPGRFSGRQFSNSRSEMNVSTLELGDSALYLCASSLQGTRDGYTFGSGTRLTVV.

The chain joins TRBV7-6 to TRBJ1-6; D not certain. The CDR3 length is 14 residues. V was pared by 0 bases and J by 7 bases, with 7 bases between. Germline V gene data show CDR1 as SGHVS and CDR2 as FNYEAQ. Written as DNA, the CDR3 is TGTGCCAGCAGCTTAGCGAACGACAATTCACCCCTCCACTTT. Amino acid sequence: CASSLANDNSPLHF.

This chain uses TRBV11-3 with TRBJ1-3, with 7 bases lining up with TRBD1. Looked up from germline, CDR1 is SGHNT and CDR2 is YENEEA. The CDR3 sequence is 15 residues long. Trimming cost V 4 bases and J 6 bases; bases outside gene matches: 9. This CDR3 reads CASSSEGAPLNTIYF. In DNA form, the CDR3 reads TGTGCCAGCAGCTCAGAGGGGGCACCCTTAAACACCATATATTTT.

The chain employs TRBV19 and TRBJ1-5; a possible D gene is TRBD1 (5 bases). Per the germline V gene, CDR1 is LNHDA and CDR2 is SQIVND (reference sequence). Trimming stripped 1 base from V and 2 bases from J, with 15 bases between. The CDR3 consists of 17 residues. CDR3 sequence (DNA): TGTGCCAGTAGTATAGCCCTAGTCAGGGTTGGCAATCAGCCCCAGCATTTT. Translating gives CASSIALVRVGNQPQHF.

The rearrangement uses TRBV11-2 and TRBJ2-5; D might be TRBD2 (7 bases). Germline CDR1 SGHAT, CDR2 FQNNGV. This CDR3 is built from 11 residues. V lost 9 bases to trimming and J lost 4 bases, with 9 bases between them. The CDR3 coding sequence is TGTGCCAGTAGGGGGGGAGAGACCCAGTACTTC. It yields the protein CASRGGETQYF.

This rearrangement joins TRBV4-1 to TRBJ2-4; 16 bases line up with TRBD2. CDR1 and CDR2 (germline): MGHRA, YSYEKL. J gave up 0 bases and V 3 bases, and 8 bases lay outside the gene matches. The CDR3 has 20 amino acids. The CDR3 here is CASSQGTSGGVALAKNIQYF. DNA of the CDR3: TGCGCCAGCAGCCAGGGGACTAGCGGGGGGGTTGCCTTAGCCAAAAACATTCAGTACTTC.

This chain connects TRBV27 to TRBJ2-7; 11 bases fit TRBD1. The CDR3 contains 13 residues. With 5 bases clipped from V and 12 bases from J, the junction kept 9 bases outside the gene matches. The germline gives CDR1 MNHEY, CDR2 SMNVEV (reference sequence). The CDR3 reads CASSKGGQGVLYV. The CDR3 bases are TGTGCCAGCAGTAAGGGGGGACAGGGGGTTCTGTACGTC.

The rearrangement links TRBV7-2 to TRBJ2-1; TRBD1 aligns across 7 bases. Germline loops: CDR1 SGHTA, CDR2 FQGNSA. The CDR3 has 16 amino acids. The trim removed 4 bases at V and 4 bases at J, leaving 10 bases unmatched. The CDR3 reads CASSWIGQESYNEQFF. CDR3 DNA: TGTGCCAGCAGCTGGATCGGACAGGAGTCTTACAATGAGCAGTTCTTC.

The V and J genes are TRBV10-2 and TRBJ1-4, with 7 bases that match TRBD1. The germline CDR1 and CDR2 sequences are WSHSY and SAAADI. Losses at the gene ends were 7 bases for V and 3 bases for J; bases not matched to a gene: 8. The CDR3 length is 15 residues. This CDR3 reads CASTGGRGPNEKLFF. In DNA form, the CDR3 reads TGCGCCAGCACCGGAGGAAGGGGGCCTAATGAAAAACTGTTTTTT.

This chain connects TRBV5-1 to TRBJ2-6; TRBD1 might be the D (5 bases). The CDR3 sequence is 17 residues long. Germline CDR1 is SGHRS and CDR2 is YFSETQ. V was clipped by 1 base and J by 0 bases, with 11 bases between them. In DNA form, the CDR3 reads TGCGCCAGCAGCTTGAGTACAGGCGTCTCTGGGGCCAACGTCCTGACTTTC. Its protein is CASSLSTGVSGANVLTF.

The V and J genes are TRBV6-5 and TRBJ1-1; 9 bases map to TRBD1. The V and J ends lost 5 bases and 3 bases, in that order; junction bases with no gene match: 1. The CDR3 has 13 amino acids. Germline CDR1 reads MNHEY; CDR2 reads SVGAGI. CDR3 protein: CASSRDRDTEAFF. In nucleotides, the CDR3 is TGTGCCAGCAGTCGGGACAGGGACACTGAAGCTTTCTTT.

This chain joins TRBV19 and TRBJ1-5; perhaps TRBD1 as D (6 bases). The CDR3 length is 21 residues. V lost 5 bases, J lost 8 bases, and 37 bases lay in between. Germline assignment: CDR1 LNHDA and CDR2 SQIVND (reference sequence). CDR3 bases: TGTGCCAGTAGTTCCCTATGGCCTGAAGCCCCTAATGCCGGGACAATAGAGCCCCAGCATTTT. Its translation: CASSSLWPEAPNAGTIEPQHF. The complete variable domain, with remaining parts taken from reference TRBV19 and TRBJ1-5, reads DGGITQSPKYLFRKEGQNVTLSCEQNLNHDAMYWYRQDPGQGLRLIYYSQIVNDFQKGDIAEGYSVSREKKESFPLTVTSAQKNPTAFYLCASSSLWPEAPNAGTIEPQHFGDGTRLSIL.

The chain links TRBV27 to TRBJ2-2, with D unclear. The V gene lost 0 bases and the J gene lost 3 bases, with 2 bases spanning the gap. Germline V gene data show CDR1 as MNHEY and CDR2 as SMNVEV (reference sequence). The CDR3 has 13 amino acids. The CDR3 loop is CASSLSYTGELFF. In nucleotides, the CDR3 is TGTGCCAGCAGTTTATCCTACACCGGGGAGCTGTTTTTT.

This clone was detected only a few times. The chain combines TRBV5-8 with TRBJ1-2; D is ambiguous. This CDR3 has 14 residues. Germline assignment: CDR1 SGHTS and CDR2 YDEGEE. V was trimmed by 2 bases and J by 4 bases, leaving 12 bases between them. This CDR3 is CASSFLDFGYGYTF. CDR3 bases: TGTGCCAGCAGCTTCTTAGATTTTGGCTATGGCTACACCTTC. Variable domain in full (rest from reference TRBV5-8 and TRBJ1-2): EAGVTQSPTHLIKTRGQQATLRCSPISGHTSVYWYQQALGLGLQFLLWYDEGEERNRGNFPPRFSGRQFPNYSSELNVNALELEDSALYLCASSFLDFGYGYTFGSGTRLTVV.

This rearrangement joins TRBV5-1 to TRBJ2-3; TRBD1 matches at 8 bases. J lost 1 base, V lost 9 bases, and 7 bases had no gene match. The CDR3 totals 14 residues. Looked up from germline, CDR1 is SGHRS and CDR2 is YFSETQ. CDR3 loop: CATTPGQGTDTQYF. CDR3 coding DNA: TGCGCCACGACACCGGGACAGGGCACAGATACGCAGTATTTT.

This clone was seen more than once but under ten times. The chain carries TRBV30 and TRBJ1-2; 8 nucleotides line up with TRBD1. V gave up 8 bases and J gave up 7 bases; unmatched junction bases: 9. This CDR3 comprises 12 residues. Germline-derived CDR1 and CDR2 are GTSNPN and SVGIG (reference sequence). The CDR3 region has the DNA TGTGCCGCGCAGGGGGCGGGCCGTGGCTACACCTTC. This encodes CAAQGAGRGYTF.

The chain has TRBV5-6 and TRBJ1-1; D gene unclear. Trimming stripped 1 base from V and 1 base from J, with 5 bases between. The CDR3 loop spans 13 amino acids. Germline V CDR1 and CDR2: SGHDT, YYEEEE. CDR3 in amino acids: CASSLTPNTEAFF. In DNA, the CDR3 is TGTGCCAGCAGCTTGACCCCGAACACTGAAGCTTTCTTT. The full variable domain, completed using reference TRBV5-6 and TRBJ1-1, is DAGVTQSPTHLIKTRGQQVTLRCSPKSGHDTVSWYQQALGQGPQFIFQYYEEEERQRGNFPDRFSGHQFPNYSSELNVNALLLGDSALYLCASSLTPNTEAFFGQGTRLTVV.

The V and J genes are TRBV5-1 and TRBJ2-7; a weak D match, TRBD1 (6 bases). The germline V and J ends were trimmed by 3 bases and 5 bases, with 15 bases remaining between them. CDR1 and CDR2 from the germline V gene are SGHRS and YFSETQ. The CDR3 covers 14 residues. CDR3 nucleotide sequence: TGCGCCAGCAGCTCCCAGGGGATCCACAACGAGCAGTACTTC. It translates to CASSSQGIHNEQYF.

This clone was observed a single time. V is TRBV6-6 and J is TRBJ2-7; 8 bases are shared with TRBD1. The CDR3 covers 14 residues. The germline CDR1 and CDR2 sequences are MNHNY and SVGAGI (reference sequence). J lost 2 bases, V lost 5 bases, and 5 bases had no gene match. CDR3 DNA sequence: TGTGCCAGCAGTCAAGGACAGGGAACCTACGAGCAGTACGTC. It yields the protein CASSQGQGTYEQYV.

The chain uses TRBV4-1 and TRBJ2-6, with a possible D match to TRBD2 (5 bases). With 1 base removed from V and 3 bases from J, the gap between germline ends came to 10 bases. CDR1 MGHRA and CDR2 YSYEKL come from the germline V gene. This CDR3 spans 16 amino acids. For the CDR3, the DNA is TGCGCCAGCAGCCAAGGAGGGTGGGGTGGGGCCAACGTCCTGACTTTC. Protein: CASSQGGWGGANVLTF.

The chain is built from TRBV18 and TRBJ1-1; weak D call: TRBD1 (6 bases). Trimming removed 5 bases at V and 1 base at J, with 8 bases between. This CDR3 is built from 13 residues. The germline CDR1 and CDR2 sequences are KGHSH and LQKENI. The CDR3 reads CASSRGGNTEAFF. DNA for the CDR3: TGTGCCAGCTCAAGGGGGGGGAACACTGAAGCTTTCTTT.

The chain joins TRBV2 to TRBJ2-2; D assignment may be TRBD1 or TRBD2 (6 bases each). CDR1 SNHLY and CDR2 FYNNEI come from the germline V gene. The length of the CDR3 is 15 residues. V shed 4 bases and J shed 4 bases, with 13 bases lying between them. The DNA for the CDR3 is TGTGCCAGCAGTGTTGGGGGCGGGATCACCGGGGAGCTGTTTTTT. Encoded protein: CASSVGGGITGELFF.

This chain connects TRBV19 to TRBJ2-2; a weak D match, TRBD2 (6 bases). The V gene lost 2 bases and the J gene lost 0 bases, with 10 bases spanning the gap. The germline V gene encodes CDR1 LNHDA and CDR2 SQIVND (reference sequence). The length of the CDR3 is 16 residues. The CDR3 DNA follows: TGTGCCAGTAGTATAAAGAGGAGGGCGAACACCGGGGAGCTGTTTTTT. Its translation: CASSIKRRANTGELFF.

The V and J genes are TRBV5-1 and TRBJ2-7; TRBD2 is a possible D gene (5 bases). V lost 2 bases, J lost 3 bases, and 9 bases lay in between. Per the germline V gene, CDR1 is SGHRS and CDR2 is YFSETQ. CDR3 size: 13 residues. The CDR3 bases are TGCGCCAGCAGCTTCAATGGAGGCTACGAGCAGTACTTC. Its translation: CASSFNGGYEQYF.